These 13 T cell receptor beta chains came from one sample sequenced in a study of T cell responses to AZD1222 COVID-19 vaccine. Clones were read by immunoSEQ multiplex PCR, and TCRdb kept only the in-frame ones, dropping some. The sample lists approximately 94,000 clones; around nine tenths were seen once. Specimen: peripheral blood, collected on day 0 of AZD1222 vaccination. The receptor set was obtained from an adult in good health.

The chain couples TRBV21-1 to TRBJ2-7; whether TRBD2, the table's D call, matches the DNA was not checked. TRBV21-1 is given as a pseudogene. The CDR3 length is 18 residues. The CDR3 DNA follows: TGTGCCAGCAGCAGGACTAGAAAGGGCCCAGATATTTCCTACGAGCAGTACTTC. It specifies CASSRTRKGPDISYEQYF.

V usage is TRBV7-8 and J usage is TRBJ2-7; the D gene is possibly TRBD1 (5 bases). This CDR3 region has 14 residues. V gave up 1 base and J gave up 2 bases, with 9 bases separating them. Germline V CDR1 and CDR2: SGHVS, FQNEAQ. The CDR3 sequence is CASSLGQRTYEQYF. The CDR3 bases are TGTGCCAGCAGCTTAGGACAGAGGACCTACGAGCAGTACTTC.

The CDR3, as DNA: TGTGCCAGCTCACCTGAATTGGGGAACTATGGCTACACCTTC. Translation: CASSPELGNYGYTF. The chain carries TRBV18 and TRBJ1-2; D is ambiguous. V was shortened by 3 bases and J by 2 bases, with 10 bases between the two germline ends. The CDR3 has 14 amino acids. Germline lookup yields CDR1 KGHSH and CDR2 LQKENI.

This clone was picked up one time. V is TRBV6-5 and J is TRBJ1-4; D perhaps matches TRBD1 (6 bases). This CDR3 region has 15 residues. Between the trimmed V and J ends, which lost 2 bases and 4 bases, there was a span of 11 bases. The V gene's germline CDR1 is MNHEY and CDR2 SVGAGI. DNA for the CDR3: TGTGCCAGCAGTTACGGGCAGGGGTATAATGAAAAACTGTTTTTT. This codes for CASSYGQGYNEKLFF.

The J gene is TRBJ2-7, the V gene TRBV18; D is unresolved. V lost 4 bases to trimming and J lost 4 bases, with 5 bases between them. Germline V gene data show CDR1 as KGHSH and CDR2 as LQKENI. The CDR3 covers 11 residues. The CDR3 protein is CASSQEYEQYF. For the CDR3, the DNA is TGTGCCAGCTCACAGGAATACGAGCAGTACTTC.

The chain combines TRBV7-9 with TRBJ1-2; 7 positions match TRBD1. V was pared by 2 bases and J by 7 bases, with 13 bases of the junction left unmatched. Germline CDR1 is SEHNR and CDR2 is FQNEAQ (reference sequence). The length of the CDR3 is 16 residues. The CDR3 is CASSLRGRLGLGGYTF. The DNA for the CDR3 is TGTGCCAGCAGCTTAAGGGGGCGTCTGGGACTCGGTGGCTACACCTTC.

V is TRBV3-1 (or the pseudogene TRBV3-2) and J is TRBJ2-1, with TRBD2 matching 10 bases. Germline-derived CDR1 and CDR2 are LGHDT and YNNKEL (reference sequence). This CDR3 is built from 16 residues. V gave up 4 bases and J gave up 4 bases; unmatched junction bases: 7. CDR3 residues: CASSPRTSGGYNEQFF. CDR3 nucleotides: TGTGCCAGCAGCCCCAGGACTAGCGGAGGATACAATGAGCAGTTCTTC.

This CDR3 reads CASSQSGHLNTEAFF. The CDR3 coding sequence is TGTGCCAGCAGCCAATCGGGACACCTGAACACTGAAGCTTTCTTT. The chain combines TRBV3-1 (or the pseudogene TRBV3-2) with TRBJ1-1; maybe TRBD1 (6 bases). The CDR3 totals 15 residues. V lost 2 bases and J lost 0, with 10 bases in between. CDR1 is LGHDT and CDR2 is YNNKEL in the germline V gene (reference sequence).

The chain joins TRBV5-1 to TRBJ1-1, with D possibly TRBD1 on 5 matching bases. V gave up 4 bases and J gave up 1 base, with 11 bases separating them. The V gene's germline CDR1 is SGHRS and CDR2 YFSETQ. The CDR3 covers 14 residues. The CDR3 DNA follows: TGCGCCAGCAGCCCCGGGGCAGGGAACACTGAAGCTTTCTTT. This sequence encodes CASSPGAGNTEAFF.

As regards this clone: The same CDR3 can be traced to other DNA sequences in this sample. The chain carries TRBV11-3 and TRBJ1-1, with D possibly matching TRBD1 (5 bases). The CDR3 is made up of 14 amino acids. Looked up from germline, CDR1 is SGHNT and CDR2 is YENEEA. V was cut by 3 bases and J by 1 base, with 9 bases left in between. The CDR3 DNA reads TGTGCCAGCAGCTTGGGACGGCAGAACACTGAAGCTTTCTTT. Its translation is CASSLGRQNTEAFF.

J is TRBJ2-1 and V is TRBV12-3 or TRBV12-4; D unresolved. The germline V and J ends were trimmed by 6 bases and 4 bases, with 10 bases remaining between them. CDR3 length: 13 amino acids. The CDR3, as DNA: TGTGCCAGCAGGCTCGACGTTTACAATGAGCAGTTCTTC. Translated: CASRLDVYNEQFF.

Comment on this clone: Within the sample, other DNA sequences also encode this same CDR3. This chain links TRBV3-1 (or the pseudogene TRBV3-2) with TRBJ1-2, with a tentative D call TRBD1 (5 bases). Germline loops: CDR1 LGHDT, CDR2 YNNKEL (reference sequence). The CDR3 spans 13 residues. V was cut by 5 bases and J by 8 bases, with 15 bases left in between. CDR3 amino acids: CASSGGRPGGYTF. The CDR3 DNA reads TGTGCCAGCAGCGGGGGTCGTCCGGGGGGCTACACCTTC.

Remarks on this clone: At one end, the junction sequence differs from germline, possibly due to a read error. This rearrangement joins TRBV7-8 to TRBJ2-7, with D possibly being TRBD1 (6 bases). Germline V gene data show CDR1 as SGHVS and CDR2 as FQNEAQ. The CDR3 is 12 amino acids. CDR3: CASSLGQEPGDF. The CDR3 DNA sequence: TGTGCCAGCAGCTTAGGACAGGAGCCCGGGGACTTC.